The rows below give T cell receptor beta chains drawn from one sample of a study of CD8+ T cells in alopecia areata. The method was immunoSEQ multiplex PCR; TCRdb's version includes in-frame clones alone and lacks a portion of them. The sample records about 270,000 clones, approximately 60% being singletons. Material: CD4+ T cells sorted from blood, obtained around week 54, from a patient treated with tofacitinib. The receptors were sampled from a human donor with alopecia areata. Each CDR3 is given with its conserved first and last residue. The D gene is left open where the match is weak. Size is omitted from some rows. Given values are once, few, many or a class for expanded clones.

V gene: TRBV30
J gene: TRBJ1-6
D gene: TRBD1
clone size: -
CDR3 DNA: TGTGCCTGGAGTACACAGGGGAATTCACCCCTCCACTTT
CDR3 protein: CAWSTQGNSPLHF

V gene: TRBV4-1
J gene: TRBJ2-3
D gene: -
clone size: few
CDR3 DNA: TGCGCCAGCAGCCAAGATTTTCAGAGCACGTCATCGGATACGCAGTATTTT
CDR3 protein: CASSQDFQSTSSDTQYF

V gene: TRBV5-4
J gene: TRBJ2-5
D gene: -
clone size: -
CDR3 DNA: TGTGCCAGCAGCTCCGTGGGGCAAGAGACCCAGTACTTC
CDR3 protein: CASSSVGQETQYF

V gene: TRBV29-1
J gene: TRBJ2-1
D gene: -
clone size: -
CDR3 DNA: TGCAGCGTTTACGGAGGGTACGAGCAGTTCTTC
CDR3 protein: CSVYGGYEQFF

V gene: TRBV5-1
J gene: TRBJ2-1
D gene: -
clone size: -
CDR3 DNA: TGCGCCAGCAGCTTCCAAGGCTCCTACAATGAGCAGTTCTTC
CDR3 protein: CASSFQGSYNEQFF

V gene: TRBV5-1
J gene: TRBJ2-2
D gene: -
clone size: -
CDR3 DNA: TGCGCCAGCAGCAGGTTGACGGGAAACTCGAACACCGGGGAGCTGTTTTTT
CDR3 protein: CASSRLTGNSNTGELFF

V gene: TRBV20-1
J gene: TRBJ2-7
D gene: -
clone size: -
CDR3 DNA: TGCAGTGCTAGATCGCCTCCGGAGCAGTACTTC
CDR3 protein: CSARSPPEQYF

V gene: TRBV30
J gene: TRBJ2-7
D gene: -
clone size: -
CDR3 DNA: TGTGCCTGGAAAGACGGCAGCTACGAGCAGTACTTC
CDR3 protein: CAWKDGSYEQYF

V gene: TRBV7-9
J gene: TRBJ2-3
D gene: -
clone size: -
CDR3 DNA: TGTGCCAGCAGCTTCCGTCCCCGCGGCAGAGATACGCAGTATTTT
CDR3 protein: CASSFRPRGRDTQYF

V gene: TRBV6-1
J gene: TRBJ1-2
D gene: TRBD1
clone size: -
CDR3 DNA: TGTGCCAGCAGTGAAAGGGTCCGGGACAGCGTGAACTATGGCTACACCTTC
CDR3 protein: CASSERVRDSVNYGYTF

V gene: TRBV29-1
J gene: TRBJ2-1
D gene: -
clone size: few
CDR3 DNA: TGCAGGACAGGAGGGGCCTACAATGAGCAGTTCTTC
CDR3 protein: CRTGGAYNEQFF

V gene: TRBV27
J gene: TRBJ1-3
D gene: -
clone size: -
CDR3 DNA: TGTGCCAGCAGTTTAAGGGGGTATGGAAACACCATATATTTT
CDR3 protein: CASSLRGYGNTIYF

V gene: TRBV25-1
J gene: TRBJ1-6
D gene: -
clone size: -
CDR3 DNA: TGTGCCAGCAGTGCGGGGGGCTTACAGGGATTCTCACCCCTCCACTTT
CDR3 protein: CASSAGGLQGFSPLHF

V gene: TRBV29-1
J gene: TRBJ1-6
D gene: -
clone size: few
CDR3 DNA: TGCAGCGTCCAGGAACTGGGTAATTCACCCCTCCACTTT
CDR3 protein: CSVQELGNSPLHF

V gene: TRBV7-2
J gene: TRBJ1-2
D gene: -
clone size: -
CDR3 DNA: TGTGCCAGCAGCTTAGCTTCCAGGGAGGATGGCTACACCTTC
CDR3 protein: CASSLASREDGYTF

V gene: TRBV5-1
J gene: TRBJ1-4
D gene: TRBD1
clone size: -
CDR3 DNA: TGCGCCAGCAGCAGGACAGGCTCCCCAACTAATGAAAAACTGTTTTTT
CDR3 protein: CASSRTGSPTNEKLFF

V gene: TRBV6-1
J gene: TRBJ2-7
D gene: TRBD1
clone size: -
CDR3 DNA: TGTGCCAGCACGGCCGGGACAGGGATAGGCGAGCAGTACTTC
CDR3 protein: CASTAGTGIGEQYF

V gene: TRBV30
J gene: TRBJ2-7
D gene: -
clone size: -
CDR3 DNA: TGTGCCTGGAGTGAGGGACAACGTTACGAGCAGTACTTC
CDR3 protein: CAWSEGQRYEQYF

V gene: TRBV2
J gene: TRBJ1-1
D gene: -
clone size: -
CDR3 DNA: TGTGCCAGCAGTGAAGCGGAACTTCGTGGGACTGAAGCTTTCTTT
CDR3 protein: CASSEAELRGTEAFF

V gene: TRBV6-1
J gene: TRBJ1-5
D gene: -
clone size: -
CDR3 DNA: TGTGCCAGCAGGACGACAGTGGCCGGTCAGCCCCAGCATTTT
CDR3 protein: CASRTTVAGQPQHF

V gene: TRBV10-3
J gene: TRBJ2-6
D gene: -
clone size: few
CDR3 DNA: TGTGCCATCAGTGAGCCGGGAGGGACAGGGCGAGACTCTGGGGCCAACGTCCTGACTTTC
CDR3 protein: CAISEPGGTGRDSGANVLTF

V gene: TRBV5-1
J gene: TRBJ1-1
D gene: -
clone size: -
CDR3 DNA: TGCGCCAGCAGCTTGGCGGGGAACACTGAAGCTTTCTTT
CDR3 protein: CASSLAGNTEAFF

V gene: TRBV6-1
J gene: TRBJ1-2
D gene: -
clone size: -
CDR3 DNA: TGTGCCAGCAGTGAAGCGGGAGCGGGGGGCTACACCTTC
CDR3 protein: CASSEAGAGGYTF

V gene: TRBV29-1
J gene: TRBJ2-3
D gene: -
clone size: -
CDR3 DNA: TGCAGCGTTAGCCGGGGGGCGGCAGATACGCAGTATTTT
CDR3 protein: CSVSRGAADTQYF

V gene: TRBV18
J gene: TRBJ2-7
D gene: -
clone size: -
CDR3 DNA: TGTGCCAGCTCCCCAGTTCCAAATTACGAGCAGTACTTC
CDR3 protein: CASSPVPNYEQYF

V gene: TRBV9
J gene: TRBJ1-2
D gene: -
clone size: once
CDR3 DNA: TGTGCCAGCTTTGACAGCTTCTATGGCTACACCTTC
CDR3 protein: CASFDSFYGYTF

V gene: TRBV5-1
J gene: TRBJ2-4
D gene: TRBD1
clone size: -
CDR3 DNA: TGCGCCAGCAGCCCACAGGGGGCGGTGGCCAAAAACATTCAGTACTTC
CDR3 protein: CASSPQGAVAKNIQYF

V gene: TRBV6-5
J gene: TRBJ2-7
D gene: -
clone size: -
CDR3 DNA: TGTGCCAGCAGTCACCTTACAGGGTCAACCTACGAGCAGTACTTC
CDR3 protein: CASSHLTGSTYEQYF

V gene: TRBV6-5
J gene: TRBJ1-2
D gene: TRBD1
clone size: -
CDR3 DNA: TGTGCCAGCACTGCAGGGGGCGAGGGCTATGGCTACACCTTC
CDR3 protein: CASTAGGEGYGYTF

V gene: TRBV7-2
J gene: TRBJ2-7
D gene: -
clone size: -
CDR3 DNA: TGTGCCAGCAGCTTTGGGGGAGTAGCGTACGAGCAGTACTTC
CDR3 protein: CASSFGGVAYEQYF

V gene: TRBV7-9
J gene: TRBJ2-7
D gene: TRBD1
clone size: -
CDR3 DNA: TGTGCCAGCAGCTTACAGGGGGCCCGCCCTAGGGAGCAGTACTTC
CDR3 protein: CASSLQGARPREQYF

V gene: TRBV18
J gene: TRBJ2-6
D gene: TRBD1
clone size: -
CDR3 DNA: TGTGCCAGCTCGACCCTATCGACAGGGGTCGGGGCCAACGTCCTGACTTTC
CDR3 protein: CASSTLSTGVGANVLTF

V gene: TRBV7-9
J gene: TRBJ1-6
D gene: -
clone size: -
CDR3 DNA: TGTGCCAGCAGCTTAAGTCACGATTCACCCCTCCACTTT
CDR3 protein: CASSLSHDSPLHF

V gene: TRBV30
J gene: TRBJ2-3
D gene: -
clone size: -
CDR3 DNA: TGTGCCTGGAGTGTCGGAGATACGCAGTATTTT
CDR3 protein: CAWSVGDTQYF

V gene: TRBV30
J gene: TRBJ1-1
D gene: -
clone size: -
CDR3 DNA: TGTGCCTGGAGTACGTTACCGACTGGGGCTTTCTTT
CDR3 protein: CAWSTLPTGAFF

V gene: TRBV11-1
J gene: TRBJ2-7
D gene: -
clone size: -
CDR3 DNA: TGTGCCAGCAGCTTGGGCGTTTCGAGCGAGCAGTACTTC
CDR3 protein: CASSLGVSSEQYF

V gene: TRBV6-6
J gene: TRBJ1-1
D gene: -
clone size: few
CDR3 DNA: TGTGCCAGCAATTTCAGGGTGAACACTGAAGCTTTCTTT
CDR3 protein: CASNFRVNTEAFF

V gene: TRBV29-1
J gene: TRBJ2-5
D gene: -
clone size: -
CDR3 DNA: TGCAGCGTTGGACGTGTGTACCAAGAGACCCAGTACTTC
CDR3 protein: CSVGRVYQETQYF

V gene: TRBV7-2
J gene: TRBJ2-3
D gene: -
clone size: -
CDR3 DNA: TGTGCCAGCAGCTTAGTAGACCTGGGCACAGATACGCAGTATTTT
CDR3 protein: CASSLVDLGTDTQYF

V gene: TRBV30
J gene: TRBJ2-7
D gene: TRBD1
clone size: -
CDR3 DNA: TGTGCCCTCACAGGGACAGCCTACGAGCAGTACTTC
CDR3 protein: CALTGTAYEQYF

V gene: TRBV29-1
J gene: TRBJ2-5
D gene: -
clone size: few
CDR3 DNA: TGCAGCGTTGAATCGGGCCTAAAGACCCAGTACTTC
CDR3 protein: CSVESGLKTQYF

V gene: TRBV9
J gene: TRBJ2-6
D gene: TRBD2
clone size: -
CDR3 DNA: TGTGCCAGCAGCGCGCGGGAGGGCTCTGGGGCCAACGTCCTGACTTTC
CDR3 protein: CASSAREGSGANVLTF

V gene: TRBV27
J gene: TRBJ2-1
D gene: -
clone size: -
CDR3 DNA: TGTGCCAGCAGCCCGGAGGGGCAAAATCTCTACAATGAGCAGTTCTTC
CDR3 protein: CASSPEGQNLYNEQFF